Listed below are T cell receptor beta chains from one sample, sequenced in a study of graft-versus-host responses after intestinal transplantation. Assay used: immunoSEQ multiplex PCR; TCRdb lists only in-frame clones, some missing. The sample consists of some 260 clones, approximately 85% of them appearing once. This specimen consisted of ileum tissue, obtained approximately 35 days after intestinal transplant. These receptors originate from a human patient who received an intestinal transplant, so some T cells may come from the graft donor. Both conserved end residues are part of each CDR3. D genes are given only for firm matches. The size of a clone is reported for some rows only, either as once, few or many, or as a class for expanded clones.

d_call,v_call,j_call,clone_size,cdr3_aa,cdr3_nt
-,TRBV1,TRBJ2-6,-,CTSSWDSLCTSRANVLTF,TGCACCAGCAGTTGGGACAGTTTGTGCACAAGTCGGGCCAACGTCCTGACTTTC
TRBD1,TRBV5-6,TRBJ2-3,-,CASSNQQGAGTDTQYF,TGTGCCAGCAGCAACCAGCAGGGGGCTGGGACAGATACGCAGTATTTT
TRBD2,TRBV5-6,TRBJ2-1,-,CASSLTSGWGSSYNEQFF,TGTGCCAGCAGCCTGACTAGCGGGTGGGGTAGCTCCTACAATGAGCAGTTCTTC
-,TRBV7-9,TRBJ2-2,-,CASSLAGGNTGELFF,TGTGCCAGCAGCTTAGCGGGAGGGAACACCGGGGAGCTGTTTTTT
-,TRBV6-5,TRBJ2-7,-,CASSPRMGYEQYF,TGTGCCAGCAGTCCTAGGATGGGCTACGAGCAGTACTTC
-,TRBV7-2,TRBJ2-5,once,CASSAQGWETQYF,TGTGCCAGCAGCGCACAGGGCTGGGAGACCCAGTACTTC
-,TRBV21-1,TRBJ1-5,-,CASRLHVVHWHHQPQHF,TGTGCCAGCAGACTTCATGTAGTACATTGGCATCATCAGCCCCAGCATTTT
-,TRBV28,TRBJ1-4,-,CASSVGGLEKLFF,TGTGCCAGCAGTGTGGGGGGCTTAGAAAAACTGTTTTTT
TRBD2,TRBV6-4,TRBJ2-3,-,CASSAGTSGTDTQYF,TGTGCCAGCAGTGCCGGGACTAGCGGGACAGATACGCAGTATTTT
TRBD2,TRBV7-6,TRBJ2-7,-,CASSSGTSQGSYEQYF,TGTGCCAGCAGCTCAGGGACTAGTCAAGGTTCCTACGAGCAGTACTTC
-,TRBV5-1,TRBJ2-7,-,CASSFDRSRPEQYF,TGCGCCAGCAGCTTCGACAGGAGCAGACCCGAGCAGTACTTC
TRBD2,TRBV5-6,TRBJ2-1,-,CASSLSGTSGYNEQFF,TGTGCCAGCAGTCTATCCGGGACTAGCGGATACAATGAGCAGTTCTTC
-,TRBV7-9,TRBJ2-7,-,CASSLVFNYEQYF,TGTGCCAGCAGCTTAGTATTTAACTACGAGCAGTACTTC
TRBD2,TRBV19,TRBJ2-1,-,CASINGGVAGAGDNEQFF,TGTGCCAGTATTAACGGAGGGGTAGCGGGAGCGGGCGACAATGAGCAGTTCTTC
-,TRBV21-1,TRBJ1-5,-,CASSRVLLHWHHQPQHF,TGTGCCAGCAGTCGGGTCTTACTACATTGGCATCATCAGCCCCAGCATTTT
-,TRBV6-6,TRBJ1-2,-,CASRTTNYGYTF,TGTGCCAGCAGAACCACTAACTATGGCTACACCTTC
-,TRBV7-7,TRBJ1-2,-,CASSGLRCRKTYGYTF,TGTGCCAGCAGCGGACTAAGGTGCCGAAAGACCTATGGCTACACCTTC
TRBD2,TRBV6-4,TRBJ2-3,-,CASSPTAGGTDTQYF,TGTGCCAGCAGTCCCACGGCGGGGGGAACAGATACGCAGTATTTT
-,TRBV2,TRBJ1-5,-,CASSEAVQPQHF,TGTGCCAGCAGTGAGGCCGTTCAGCCCCAGCATTTT
TRBD2,TRBV5-1,TRBJ2-4,-,CASSLGLAGGLAKNIQYF,TGCGCCAGCAGCTTGGGACTAGCGGGAGGGCTAGCCAAAAACATTCAGTACTTC